This is a list of T cell receptor beta chains from one sample in a study of T-cell reconstitution after alpha-beta-depleted transplantation in children. TCRdb re-derived calls from the PCR reads in MiXCR, one entry per CDR3 protein. The sample has fewer than 450,000 distinct CDR3 sequences; 15% to 20% are singletons. The sample was PBMCs, mostly from graft donor cells, taken 360 days after TCRalphabeta/CD19-depleted stem cell transplant. Receptors originate from a male patient aged 2-10 years who had a stem cell transplant for acute lymphoblastic leukemia, so the T cells may come from the graft donor. The CDR3 runs from the conserved cysteine through the conserved F or W. D genes are given only for firm matches. Only some rows state a clone size, as once, few, many or a class for expanded clones.

j_call,d_call,clone_size,v_call,cdr3_nt,cdr3_aa
TRBJ2-3,.,.,TRBV4-3,TGCGCCAGCAGCCAAGACGATCTAGGTGGGGTCACAGATACGCAGTATTTT,CASSQDDLGGVTDTQYF
TRBJ2-2,.,.,TRBV12-3/TRBV12-4,TGTGCCAGCACCGCGGGACACGCGAACACCGGGGAGCTGTTTTTT,CASTAGHANTGELFF
TRBJ2-1,.,.,TRBV6-2/TRBV6-3,TGTGCCAGCAGTTACTCTTTCAATGAGCAGTTCTTC,CASSYSFNEQFF
TRBJ2-1,.,few,TRBV6-2/TRBV6-3,TGTGCCAGCAGTTACCCCGGCGTTAGCGGTTACAATGAGCAGTTCTTC,CASSYPGVSGYNEQFF
TRBJ2-5,TRBD2,.,TRBV20-1,TGCAGTGCTAGGGGAGGGGCCTCCAGGGAGACCCAGTACTTC,CSARGGASRETQYF
TRBJ2-5,.,few,TRBV19,TGTGCCAGTAGTATGGAAGCAACCACCGGGGAGACCCAGTACTTC,CASSMEATTGETQYF
TRBJ2-4,TRBD1,few,TRBV25-1,TGTGCCAGCTTCCCACCCGGACAGGGTATTAAGGCCAAAAACATTCAGTACTTC,CASFPPGQGIKAKNIQYF
TRBJ2-3,.,.,TRBV28,TGTGCCAGCAGCCCTTTAATAATCACAGATACTAGCACAGATACGCAGTATTTT,CASSPLIITDTSTDTQYF
TRBJ1-5,.,.,TRBV9,TGTGCCAGCAGCGTTGGTTATAGCAATCAGCCCCAGCATTTT,CASSVGYSNQPQHF
TRBJ2-1,TRBD2,few,TRBV18,TGTGCCAGCTCACTTTGGACTAGCGGGGATGGGCATGAGCAGTTCTTC,CASSLWTSGDGHEQFF
TRBJ2-1,TRBD1,.,TRBV11-2,TGTGCCAGCAGCTTTGGACAGGGAAGGGGGCAGTTCTTC,CASSFGQGRGQFF
TRBJ2-2,TRBD2,many,TRBV4-3,TGCGCCAGCAGCCGCAGAACTAGCGGGAGAACCGGGGAGCTGTTTTTT,CASSRRTSGRTGELFF
TRBJ2-5,.,few,TRBV20-1,TGCAGTGCTAGGTACAGGTACCAAGAGACCCAGTACTTC,CSARYRYQETQYF
TRBJ2-2,.,many,TRBV7-6,TGTGCCAGCAGCCTTTTTGAGGGCGGGGAGCTGTTTTTT,CASSLFEGGELFF
TRBJ2-7,TRBD2,many,TRBV28,TGTGCCAGCAGCCCCTTAGCGGGAGAGACCTACGAGCAGTACTTC,CASSPLAGETYEQYF
TRBJ2-7,.,few,TRBV5-6,TGTGCCAGCAGCTACAATTACGAGCAGTACTTC,CASSYNYEQYF
TRBJ2-1,TRBD2,.,TRBV13,TGTGCCAGCAGCCTCACTAGGTCTTTCTCCCTAGCGGGAGCTGGTGAGCAGTTCTTC,CASSLTRSFSLAGAGEQFF
TRBJ2-1,.,few,TRBV28,TGTGCCAGCAGTTTTGTGACGGGAGCCGAGCAGTTCTTC,CASSFVTGAEQFF
TRBJ2-4,TRBD2,few,TRBV6-1,TGTGCCACCCACAGCGGGGGAGCCAAAAACATTCAGTACTTC,CATHSGGAKNIQYF
TRBJ2-5,.,.,TRBV6-5,TGTGCCAGCTGGATGGGGGAGACCCAGTACTTC,CASWMGETQYF
TRBJ1-2,.,.,TRBV4-3,TGCGCCAGCAGCCAACCCGGATTGGCATATGGCTACACCTTC,CASSQPGLAYGYTF
TRBJ1-1,.,many,TRBV20-1,TGCAGTGCTAATTGGAACACTGAAGCTTTCTTT,CSANWNTEAFF
TRBJ2-2,.,few,TRBV28,TGTGCCAGCAGACCACAGGGTAGCACCGGGGAGCTGTTTTTT,CASRPQGSTGELFF
TRBJ2-1,TRBD2,few,TRBV20-1,TGCAGTGCTAGAGCCCTCAGCGGGGCTAGCGGGAGCAATGAGCAGTTCTTC,CSARALSGASGSNEQFF
TRBJ2-7,TRBD2,.,TRBV7-9,TGTGCCAGCAGCCAGCGGGACGGACAACCTTACGAGCAGTACTTC,CASSQRDGQPYEQYF
TRBJ1-4,.,.,TRBV7-9,TGTGCCAGCAGGCTTTGGTGGTCCCCCGGGGATGATGAAAAACTGTTTTTT,CASRLWWSPGDDEKLFF
TRBJ1-6,.,few,TRBV5-1,TGCGCCAGCAGCTTGATAGGGGAAGCCTCACCCCTCCACTTT,CASSLIGEASPLHF
TRBJ2-5,.,.,TRBV9,TGTGCCAGCAGCCCACGGCCGGGCCATGAGACCCAGTACTTC,CASSPRPGHETQYF
TRBJ2-3,TRBD2,.,TRBV20-1,TGCAGTGCTCAGATATCTAGCGGGAGGAGGCTAGATACGCAGTATTTT,CSAQISSGRRLDTQYF
TRBJ2-5,TRBD1,.,TRBV4-3,TGCGCCAGCAGCCAAGATTCGGGGACAGAAGAGACCCAGTACTTC,CASSQDSGTEETQYF
TRBJ2-7,.,.,TRBV20-1,TGCAGTGCTAGAGATTGGATGGCGGCTTCCTACGAGCAGTACTTC,CSARDWMAASYEQYF
TRBJ2-2,.,.,TRBV7-9,TGTGCCAGCAGCCATCGTGCGAACACCGGGGAGCTGTTTTTT,CASSHRANTGELFF
TRBJ2-1,TRBD2,few,TRBV29-1,TGCAGCGTTGAAGATCTTTCCGGCGGGAGGGGTGAGCAGTTCTTC,CSVEDLSGGRGEQFF
TRBJ2-6,.,few,TRBV29-1,TGCAGCGTTGAAGGCATTGGGTCTGGGGCCAACGTCCTGACTTTC,CSVEGIGSGANVLTF
TRBJ2-7,.,many,TRBV15,TGTGCCACCAGCAGAGTCATCCCTTACGAGCAGTACTTC,CATSRVIPYEQYF
TRBJ2-1,.,.,TRBV20-1,TGCAGTGCTAGGGTAGCGGATGAGCAGTTCTTC,CSARVADEQFF
TRBJ2-1,TRBD1,.,TRBV4-2,TGTGCCAGCAGCCAAGATCTTTGGTTCCCGGGACAGACTACAAATGAGCAGTTCTTC,CASSQDLWFPGQTTNEQFF
TRBJ2-1,.,few,TRBV5-5,TGTGCCAGCAGCTTGGTTGGGGCCCACAATGAGCAGTTCTTC,CASSLVGAHNEQFF
TRBJ2-5,.,.,TRBV5-1,TGCGCCAGCAGCTTGTCGGGTAGCGTACAAGAGACCCAGTACTTC,CASSLSGSVQETQYF
TRBJ2-5,.,.,TRBV7-2,TGTGCCAGCAGCTTAGCGGGACGTAGGATTTGGGAGACCCAGTACTTC,CASSLAGRRIWETQYF
TRBJ1-2,TRBD1,.,TRBV28,TGTGCCAGCGAACCCGGGACAGGGTATTTGGCCCCCTATGGCTACACCTTC,CASEPGTGYLAPYGYTF
TRBJ2-1,.,many,TRBV20-1,TGCAGTGCTAGAGATCTTCGGCAGGTGACTCTTGGGTCCTACAATGAGCAGTTCTTC,CSARDLRQVTLGSYNEQFF
TRBJ2-3,.,many,TRBV7-2,TGTGCCAGCAGCTTAGAGAGCACAGATACGCAGTATTTT,CASSLESTDTQYF
TRBJ2-1,TRBD2,many,TRBV29-1,TGCAGCGTTGAACCCCCCCGGACTAGCGGGAATTCCAATGAGCAGTTCTTC,CSVEPPRTSGNSNEQFF
TRBJ1-2,.,.,TRBV29-1,TGCAGCGTTGACCTGTCAGAAGACTATGGCTACACCTTC,CSVDLSEDYGYTF